Listed here are 21 T cell receptor beta chains from one sample, sequenced in a study of blood T cells in healthy people across ages. Sample-barcoded 5' priming and a J-beta primer mix drove a second PCR of about 6 to 12 cycles. TCRdb independently ran MiXCR on the 5' RACE reads; one entry per CDR3 protein. Of about 640,000 distinct CDR3 sequences listed, 45% to 65% are singletons. Material: blood. These receptors all come from a man aged 55-75 years in good health.

This clonotype was counted many times. The V gene is TRBV3-1, the J gene TRBJ2-5; 11 bases line up with TRBD2. Germline loops: CDR1 LGHDT, CDR2 YNNKEL (reference sequence). The trim removed 2 bases at V and 1 base at J, leaving 9 bases unmatched. This CDR3 has 18 amino acids. The CDR3 DNA sequence: TGTGCCAGCAGCCAAAGTAGCGGGGGGGTTCCCAGCCAAGAGACCCAGTACTTC. Amino acids: CASSQSSGGVPSQETQYF.

The rearrangement joins TRBV10-3 to TRBJ2-3; 11 bases map to TRBD2. Germline-derived CDR1 and CDR2 are ENHRY and SYGVKD. Trimming cost V 2 bases and J 2 bases; bases outside gene matches: 3. The length of the CDR3 is 16 residues. CDR3 bases: TGTGCCATCAGTGAGGGGACTAGCGGATTCACAGATACGCAGTATTTT. Its translation is CAISEGTSGFTDTQYF.

The chain combines TRBV7-2 with TRBJ2-1; 7 bases align to TRBD1. The V and J ends lost 5 bases and 7 bases, in that order; junction bases with no gene match: 8. The germline V gene encodes CDR1 SGHTA and CDR2 FQGNSA. The CDR3 length is 14 residues. The CDR3 sequence is CASSAHSTGNEQFF. The CDR3 coding sequence is TGTGCCAGCAGCGCGCATTCGACAGGGAATGAGCAGTTCTTC. The full variable domain, rest sourced from reference TRBV7-2 and TRBJ2-1, is GAGVSQSPSNKVTEKGKDVELRCDPISGHTALYWYRQSLGQGLEFLIYFQGNSAPDKSGLPSDRFSAERTGGSVSTLTIQRTQQEDSAVYLCASSAHSTGNEQFFGPGTRLTVL.

The rearrangement uses TRBV6-6 and TRBJ1-2; the match to TRBD1 covers 8 bases. V shed 7 bases, J shed 5 bases, and the junction held 15 bases outside the gene matches. This CDR3 is built from 16 residues. Per the germline V gene, CDR1 is MNHNY and CDR2 is SVGAGI (reference sequence). The CDR3 DNA is TGTGCCAGCAACTCATCACCGGACAGGGAGCGTTATGGCTACACCTTC. Protein product: CASNSSPDRERYGYTF.

The chain recombines TRBV18 with TRBJ2-6; possible D gene TRBD1, 5 bases. The CDR3 spans 19 residues. V gave up 6 bases and J gave up 0 bases, with 21 bases separating them. Germline V gene lookup returns CDR1 KGHSH and CDR2 LQKENI. The CDR3: CASSPREIGPSSGANVLTF. The CDR3 nucleotides are TGTGCCAGCTCCCCCAGGGAAATCGGGCCGAGCTCTGGGGCCAACGTCCTGACTTTC.

V gene TRBV4-2 combines with J gene TRBJ2-7; D is possibly TRBD2 (6 bases). CDR3 length: 14 residues. Germline V gene sequence: CDR1 LGHNA, CDR2 YNFKEQ. Trimming removed 5 bases at V and 0 bases at J, with 11 bases between. CDR3 residues: CASSIGGNSYEQYF. The DNA of the CDR3 is TGTGCCAGCAGCATAGGCGGGAACTCCTACGAGCAGTACTTC.

Many counts were recorded for this clonotype. A much larger clone differs from this one at a single base, so this may be a read error. The chain employs TRBV4-2 and TRBJ2-1; D may match TRBD1 or TRBD2 (5 bases each). Judging by the DNA end, TRBJ2-7 fits better; the J call may be wrong. Germline V gene data show CDR1 as LGHNA and CDR2 as YNFKEQ. The CDR3 is 16 amino acids. CDR3 sequence: CASSQDGGTAYNEQYF. CDR3 nucleotide sequence: TGTGCCAGCAGCCAAGATGGGGGAACCGCCTACAATGAGCAGTACTTC.

This clonotype was recorded a few times. An end of the junction does not agree with germline; a read error may underlie this. The V and J genes are TRBV11-2 and TRBJ2-3; 10 bases line up with TRBD2. The CDR3 loop spans 14 amino acids. The germline gives CDR1 SGHAT, CDR2 FQNNGV. Here the CDR3 DNA reads TGTGCCAGCAGGTTAGCGGGGGGCTCAGATACGCAGTATTTT. Translation gives CASRLAGGSDTQYF.

This sequence joins TRBV13 and TRBJ2-4; the match to TRBD2 covers 8 bases. Germline V CDR1 and CDR2: PRHDT, FYEKMQ (reference sequence). The CDR3 covers 15 residues. Germline trimming cut 5 bases from V and 0 bases from J; bases unmatched to any gene: 3. In nucleotides, the CDR3 is TGTGCCAGCAGCCGGACTAGCCTAGCCAAAAACATTCAGTACTTC. Its translation: CASSRTSLAKNIQYF.

This chain connects TRBV29-1 to TRBJ2-5; 7 bases fit TRBD1. V shed 3 bases, J shed 9 bases, and the junction held 10 bases outside the gene matches. Germline CDR1 is SQVTM and CDR2 is ANQGSEA. CDR3 length: 13 residues. The CDR3 nucleotides read TGCAGCGTTGAGCGGACAGGACTGGAGGCCCAGTACTTC. Translated, it gives CSVERTGLEAQYF.

The V call is TRBV5-1, the J call TRBJ1-6; D is undetermined. The CDR3 is made up of 15 amino acids. Germline V CDR1 and CDR2: SGHRS, YFSETQ. Trimming stripped 4 bases from V and 6 bases from J, with 14 bases between. The CDR3 loop is CASSRTGNINSPLHF. CDR3 nucleotides: TGCGCCAGCAGCAGAACCGGGAATATTAATTCACCCCTCCACTTT. Based on the CDR3 plus reference TRBV5-1 and TRBJ1-6, the full variable domain is KAGVTQTPRYLIKTRGQQVTLSCSPISGHRSVSWYQQTPGQGLQFLFEYFSETQRNKGNFPGRFSGRQFSNSRSEMNVSTLELGDSALYLCASSRTGNINSPLHFGNGTRLTVT.

This clonotype turned up a few times. This chain links TRBV7-2 with TRBJ2-1; 10 nucleotides line up with TRBD1. Per the germline V gene, CDR1 is SGHTA and CDR2 is FQGNSA. The J segment lost 6 bases and the V segment lost 2 bases, leaving 4 bases of the junction unmatched. There are 15 residues in the CDR3. The CDR3, as DNA: TGTGCCAGCAGCTTAATGGGACAGGGGTTCAATGAGCAGTTCTTC. Its translation: CASSLMGQGFNEQFF.

V and J are TRBV7-2 and TRBJ2-7, with TRBD1 as a possible D gene (6 bases). Trimming shortened V by 5 bases and J by 3 bases, and 17 bases separated the two germline ends. The CDR3 loop spans 15 amino acids. Germline CDR1 is SGHTA and CDR2 is FQGNSA. The CDR3 bases are TGTGCCAGCAGCAAACAATCCTCGGACAGCTACGAGCAGTACTTC. Encoded protein: CASSKQSSDSYEQYF.

The chain carries TRBV25-1 and TRBJ1-2, with D possibly TRBD1 on 6 matching bases. Germline V gene sequence: CDR1 MGHDK, CDR2 SYGVNS. This CDR3 is built from 16 residues. The V end was cut by 1 base, the J end by 4 bases, with 16 bases between. For the CDR3, the DNA is TGTGCCAGCAGTGAATCTGGGGGGCGGTTACGCTATGGCTACACCTTC. This encodes CASSESGGRLRYGYTF.

V gene TRBV3-1 combines with J gene TRBJ2-3; 12 nucleotides agree with TRBD2. This CDR3 is built from 17 residues. The junction had 4 bases not matched to a gene; V was cut back by 2 bases and J by 1 base. The germline CDR1 and CDR2 sequences are LGHDT and YNNKEL (reference sequence). CDR3 region: CASSQTRTSGGTDTQYF. The CDR3 region has the DNA TGTGCCAGCAGCCAAACCCGGACTAGCGGGGGCACAGATACGCAGTATTTT.

This chain connects TRBV21-1 to TRBJ2-5. TRBV21-1 is a recognized pseudogene. This CDR3 has 13 residues. The CDR3 spells CASSKATSGIQYF. CDR3 coding DNA: TGTGCCAGCAGCAAAGCGACGTCGGGGATCCAGTACTTC.

The chain links TRBV28 to TRBJ1-2; D might be TRBD1 (6 bases). CDR1 and CDR2 (germline): MDHEN, SYDVKM. The CDR3 contains 14 residues. V was clipped by 6 bases and J by 3 bases, with 14 bases between them. CDR3 in DNA: TGTGCCAGCAGCCGCGCGGGACAAGACTATGGCTACACCTTC. It encodes CASSRAGQDYGYTF.

Ten or more counts support this clonotype. A much larger clone differs by one base, so this may be a read error. The CDR3 DNA reads TGTGCCAGCAGCCGGTCTGGTGGTACTGAAGCTTTCTTT. It specifies CASSRSGGTEAFF. This chain joins TRBV7-2 and TRBJ1-1; the D is unclear. With 5 bases removed from V and 5 bases from J, the gap between germline ends came to 12 bases. The CDR3 contains 13 residues. CDR1 and CDR2 from the germline V gene are SGHTA and FQGNSA.

The J gene is TRBJ2-1, the V gene TRBV24-1; D unclear. V lost 4 bases and J lost 5, with 14 bases in between. Germline CDR1 KGHDR, CDR2 SFDVKD. The CDR3 sequence is 15 residues long. This chain's CDR3 is CATSDRSLVNNEQFF. In DNA, the CDR3 is TGTGCCACCAGTGACAGGTCCTTGGTTAACAATGAGCAGTTCTTC.

The J gene is TRBJ2-3, the V gene TRBV20-1, with 8 bases matching TRBD2. This CDR3 has 16 residues. The germline CDR1 and CDR2 sequences are DFQATT and SNEGSKA (reference sequence). V shed 0 bases, J shed 2 bases, and the junction held 7 bases outside the gene matches. As DNA, the CDR3 is TGCAGTGCTAGAGACCCGGGGGGGGCCTTCACAGATACGCAGTATTTT. This gives the protein CSARDPGGAFTDTQYF.

This sequence joins TRBV20-1 and TRBJ2-7; 11 bases fit TRBD2. Germline lookup yields CDR1 DFQATT and CDR2 SNEGSKA (reference sequence). V lost 3 bases, J lost 8 bases, and 12 bases stayed unmatched. The CDR3 sequence is 15 residues long. CDR3 nucleotide sequence: TGCAGTGCTAGTACTACCGGGACTAGCGGACCTCAGCAGTACTTC. Protein product: CSASTTGTSGPQQYF.